This TCR beta chain appears in the sequencing data of a study of pediatric ulcerative colitis. The method was immunoSEQ multiplex PCR; TCRdb's version includes in-frame clones alone and lacks a portion of them. There are around 40,000 clones in the sample; 75% occur only once, and approximately 9% lies in the top ten. Findings of the study overall: A couple of patients had blood samples with substantially reduced template counts. In rectum, acute severe colitis had expanded clones and less diversity. Repertoires came from total lymphocyte DNA, not specific subsets.

Rectal tissue came from one to two pinch biopsies taken at colonoscopy. No immunosuppressive drugs were given to ulcerative colitis patients before diagnostic colonoscopy. This clone was found once. Its antigen remains unknown. There are 18 residues in the CDR3. Germline-derived CDR1 and CDR2 are LGHNA and YNFKEQ. The V and J ends lost 0 bases and 6 bases, in that order; junction bases with no gene match: 11. The material sequenced was gut tissue. V usage is TRBV4-2 and J usage is TRBJ2-2; 9 nucleotides line up with TRBD2. This clonotype was sampled from a boy between 10 and 17 years old with severe ulcerative colitis. The CDR3 loop reads CASSQDRRRGGLPGELFF. CDR3 nucleotides: TGTGCCAGCAGCCAAGATCGTAGGCGGGGGGGCTTACCCGGGGAGCTGTTTTTT.